The following is a T cell receptor (beta chain) sequence with its context. Authors' data handling: How many nucleated cells were present was estimated from reference gene primer amplification. The assay was immunoSEQ multiplex PCR, and TCRdb's table has in-frame clones only and misses some. That table supplies the V and J calls and clone size; D and trimming were determined from the DNA. The sample lists approximately 59,000 clones; roughly nine tenths were seen once. These data belong to a study of blood T cell repertoires in COVID-19. Across the whole study: From the United States, Italy and Spain came samples of acute and convalescent COVID-19. PBMCs, B-cell-depleted T cells, or T cells provided the cDNA or gDNA that made up the material.

The CDR3 is 13 amino acids. Trimming took off 4 bases at V and 3 bases at J, with 10 bases between the two ends. From germline, CDR1 is GTSNPN and CDR2 SVGIG (reference sequence). The sample taken for sequencing was peripheral blood. The receptor's source is a human donor in a cohort sampled during active COVID-19. The rearrangement joins TRBV30 to TRBJ1-3, with TRBD1 as a possible D gene (6 bases). This CDR3 reads CAWNTGFGNTIYF. The CDR3 nucleotides are TGTGCCTGGAACACAGGGTTTGGAAACACCATATATTTT. The whole variable domain, remainder taken from reference TRBV30 and TRBJ1-3, is SQTIHQWPATLVQPVGSPLSLECTVEGTSNPNLYWYRQAAGRGLQLLFYSVGIGQISSEVPQNLSASRPQDRQFILSSKKLLLSDSGFYLCAWNTGFGNTIYFGEGSWLTVV.